This note documents a single TCR beta chain sequence. The antigen remains undetermined. Germline lookup yields CDR1 MDHEN and CDR2 SYDVKM. The V and J ends lost 1 base and 4 bases respectively, with 7 bases between them. This CDR3 spans 13 amino acids. The data stem from a study of shared clonotypes between healthy human individuals. Naive CD8 isolation took CD45RO-negative cells positively selected for CCR7 and excluded terminally differentiated effector memory CD45RA+ cells. Generated by immunoSEQ multiplex PCR, the TCRdb table keeps only in-frame clones and is missing some. The sample contains 1.5 million to 2.5 million clones, about 95% of which appear only once. The study, taken as a whole, reports: Relative to memory subsets, naive subsets generally showed larger estimated richness.

The TCR was taken from a man aged 18 to 29 in good health. The sequenced sample consisted of naive CD8+ T cells sorted from blood. The chain is built from TRBV28 and TRBJ1-1, with D uncertain. CDR3 DNA: TGTGCCAGCAGTTTATTATCGGGCACTGAAGCTTTCTTT. It encodes CASSLLSGTEAFF.